The T cell receptor beta chain described here comes from a study of cytomegalovirus exposure and HLA in healthy donors. General observations from the study: The study had only CMV serostatus as immune exposure information. Later analysis found that TCR beta chains associated with HLA were more clonally expanded than other, equally common chains. Most of the TCR beta V segments (in an earlier analysis) were productive either about 90% or about 30% of the time.

The PCR had 60 Vbeta and 13 Jbeta primers. Clones were sequenced by immunoSEQ multiplex PCR, and TCRdb holds only the in-frame ones, with some missing. Its clone listing holds tens of thousands of clones. Between the trimmed V and J ends, which lost 4 bases and 6 bases, there was a span of 9 bases. The CDR3 extends over 12 amino acids. Germline V CDR1 and CDR2: SGHDN, FVKESK. With regard to this clone: Antigen specificity is unknown.

Source material: PBMCs. The genes are TRBV14 and TRBJ1-1, with D possibly matching TRBD1 (5 bases). This sequence originates from a man aged 40-49 years in good health and CMV-seropositive. CDR3 protein: CASSPGPPEAFF. The CDR3 nucleotides are TGTGCCAGCAGCCCAGGGCCCCCTGAAGCTTTCTTT.